Below are 32 T cell receptor beta chains sequenced from a single sample in a study of blood T cell repertoires in COVID-19 (dated by TCRdb to about 2020). The library was prepared using the immunoSEQ multiplex PCR assay. Drawn from immuneACCESS, this table holds only the in-frame rearrangements with V and J called that TCRdb kept. Clones are partly lost; checked studies trace under half to an unresolved V gene and leave the rest unexplained. For this sample there are 200,000 to 250,000 clones; approximately 84% appear just once. The top ten constitute under 2% of the sample. Sequenced input: PBMCs or T cells enriched from blood (not recorded which). These receptors were obtained from a man in his 60s who had recovered from COVID-19.

A single count supports this clone. The chain employs TRBV11-2 and TRBJ2-3; 8 nucleotides agree with TRBD2. Germline lookup yields CDR1 SGHAT and CDR2 FQNNGV. V was pared by 5 bases and J by 8 bases, with 18 bases of the junction left unmatched. The CDR3 runs to 17 residues. CDR3 in DNA: TGTGCCAGCAGCGACCCCCGGGGCGGGGGGTCACCGGCTACGCAGTATTTT. Protein sequence: CASSDPRGGGSPATQYF.

This clone was observed a handful of times. This chain joins TRBV19 and TRBJ1-5, with D hard to call. Trimming pared 3 bases from V and 0 bases from J, leaving 9 bases between. The germline V gene has CDR1 LNHDA and CDR2 SQIVND (reference sequence). The CDR3 consists of 15 residues. The CDR3 region is CASSIIGSSNQPQHF. The CDR3 nucleotides read TGTGCCAGTAGTATCATAGGGAGTAGCAATCAGCCCCAGCATTTT.

This clone was observed a few times. The chain links TRBV10-3 to TRBJ2-2; D is perhaps TRBD1 (6 bases). The CDR3 extends over 16 amino acids. Germline CDR1 ENHRY, CDR2 SYGVKD. V was clipped by 0 bases and J by 0 bases, with 8 bases between them. CDR3 bases: TGTGCCATCAGTGAGTCGACAGGTTCGAACACCGGGGAGCTGTTTTTT. Its translation is CAISESTGSNTGELFF.

V and J are TRBV5-6 and TRBJ1-1; D gene uncertain. Trimming removed 2 bases from V and 3 bases from J, with 8 bases in between. This CDR3 has 13 residues. Germline V lookup: CDR1 SGHDT, CDR2 YYEEEE. CDR3 DNA: TGTGCCAGCAGCTTTCGAGTTGACACTGAAGCTTTCTTT. It encodes CASSFRVDTEAFF.

This clone came up once. The chain has TRBV15 and TRBJ2-7, with 9 bases aligning to TRBD1. Germline values: CDR1 LNHNV, CDR2 YYDKDF (reference sequence). J was trimmed by 6 bases and V by 3 bases; bases with no gene match: 3. This CDR3 has 13 residues. The CDR3 loop is CATSRGQGSEQYF. CDR3 coding DNA: TGTGCCACCAGCAGGGGACAGGGTTCCGAGCAGTACTTC.

This chain connects TRBV7-2 to TRBJ2-7; no clear D. CDR1 SGHTA and CDR2 FQGNSA come from the germline V gene. V gave up 3 bases and J gave up 4 bases, with 10 bases separating them. The CDR3 spans 13 residues. The CDR3 region is CASSFLRGYEQYF. In DNA form, the CDR3 reads TGTGCCAGCAGCTTTCTCAGAGGATACGAGCAGTACTTC.

The chain is built from TRBV7-9 and TRBJ1-1; TRBD1 agrees at 10 bases. The CDR3 totals 16 residues. V lost 1 base to trimming and J lost 5 bases; unmatched junction nucleotides: 7. Germline lookup yields CDR1 SEHNR and CDR2 FQNEAQ (reference sequence). The CDR3 loop is CASSLGAGTGVTEAFF. Here the CDR3 DNA reads TGTGCCAGCAGCTTAGGGGCTGGGACAGGGGTAACTGAAGCTTTCTTT.

This clone has a single count. This chain connects TRBV5-4 to TRBJ2-7; 7 nucleotides line up with TRBD1. The germline V gene has CDR1 SGHNT and CDR2 YYREEE (reference sequence). The CDR3 loop spans 13 amino acids. J lost 6 bases, V lost 0 bases, and 3 bases had no gene match. CDR3 loop: CASSLETGPEQYF. CDR3 bases: TGTGCCAGCAGCTTGGAGACAGGGCCCGAGCAGTACTTC.

The chain recombines TRBV19 with TRBJ1-4; 8 bases are a match to TRBD1. V shed 5 bases, J shed 4 bases, and the junction held 9 bases outside the gene matches. This CDR3 region has 16 residues. Germline loops: CDR1 LNHDA, CDR2 SQIVND (reference sequence). The CDR3 DNA sequence: TGTGCCAGTAGTCTCGGCCGCAGGGGGCTTAATGAAAAACTGTTTTTT. Encoded protein: CASSLGRRGLNEKLFF.

The chain is built from TRBV19 and TRBJ1-1, with TRBD1 as a possible D gene (6 bases). V lost 8 bases to trimming and J lost 0 bases, with 10 bases between them. This CDR3 region has 13 residues. CDR1 is LNHDA, CDR2 SQIVND, per germline (reference sequence). The CDR3 protein is CASGDTMNTEAFF. The DNA for the CDR3 is TGTGCCAGTGGGGACACTATGAACACTGAAGCTTTCTTT.

This clone was counted a single time. The J gene is TRBJ1-4, the V gene TRBV4-3; a possible D gene is TRBD1 (6 bases). Deletions cut 3 bases from V and 7 bases from J, with 21 bases between. The germline V gene has CDR1 LGHNA and CDR2 YSLEER. There are 17 residues in the CDR3. The CDR3 DNA reads as TGCGCCAGCAGCCAGTGGAGGGAGGGGACATTGGGTGAAAAACTGTTTTTT. This gives the protein CASSQWREGTLGEKLFF.

The chain employs TRBV4-3 and TRBJ2-7, with D possibly matching TRBD2 (6 bases). Deletions cut 0 bases from V and 3 bases from J, with 6 bases between. Per germline, CDR1 LGHNA and CDR2 YSLEER. There are 13 residues in the CDR3. CDR3 amino acids: CASSQEGGYEQYF. The CDR3 DNA is TGCGCCAGCAGCCAAGAGGGAGGCTACGAGCAGTACTTC.

This clone appeared a few times. This sequence joins TRBV29-1 and TRBJ1-3; D ambiguous. V was cut by 6 bases and J by 0 bases, with 6 bases left in between. The CDR3 extends over 12 amino acids. Per germline, CDR1 SQVTM and CDR2 ANQGSEA. The CDR3 DNA is TGCAGCGTCAGGAACTCTGGAAACACCATATATTTT. Translation: CSVRNSGNTIYF.

The rearrangement links TRBV18 to TRBJ1-4; unclear D gene. From germline, CDR1 is KGHSH and CDR2 LQKENI. V was shortened by 5 bases and J by 8 bases, with 21 bases between the two germline ends. This CDR3 is built from 16 residues. The chain's CDR3 is CASSAVRLTNTEKLFF. Written as DNA, the CDR3 is TGTGCCAGCTCAGCCGTCCGACTAACAAATACCGAAAAACTGTTTTTT. Looking up the rest from reference TRBV18 and TRBJ1-4 gives the full variable domain: NAGVMQNPRHLVRRRGQEARLRCSPMKGHSHVYWYRQLPEEGLKFMVYLQKENIIDESGMPKERFSAEFPKEGPSILRIQQVVRGDSAAYFCASSAVRLTNTEKLFFGSGTQLSVL.

This sequence joins TRBV6-5 and TRBJ2-7; D remains unclear. The CDR3 runs 13 residues. Trimming pared 0 bases from V and 1 base from J, leaving 4 bases between. Germline lookup yields CDR1 MNHEY and CDR2 SVGAGI. CDR3 residues: CASSYSRSYEQYF. The CDR3 DNA follows: TGTGCCAGCAGTTACTCCAGGTCCTACGAGCAGTACTTC.

The V gene is TRBV11-3, the J gene TRBJ2-7; TRBD2 might be the D (6 bases). Trimming cost V 0 bases and J 1 base, with 19 bases left between them. This CDR3 contains 18 residues. Germline V lookup: CDR1 SGHNT, CDR2 YENEEA. This CDR3 reads CASSLERYGGEGSYEQYF. The DNA for the CDR3 is TGTGCCAGCAGCTTAGAGAGGTACGGCGGGGAAGGATCCTACGAGCAGTACTTC.

The V and J genes are TRBV11-2 and TRBJ2-2; D possibly corresponds to TRBD1 (5 bases). This CDR3 has 16 amino acids. V lost 1 base, J lost 5 bases, and 14 bases lay in between. Germline V gene data show CDR1 as SGHAT and CDR2 as FQNNGV. This chain's CDR3 is CASSLVAGFWTGELFF. The CDR3 region has the DNA TGTGCCAGCAGCTTAGTGGCAGGGTTTTGGACCGGGGAGCTGTTTTTT.

V is TRBV5-1 and J is TRBJ1-2; tentative D call: TRBD1 (6 bases). The CDR3 runs to 14 residues. Germline CDR1 reads SGHRS; CDR2 reads YFSETQ. Trimming removed 0 bases from V and 1 base from J, with 7 bases in between. Here the CDR3 DNA reads TGCGCCAGCAGCTTGGACAGGGATAACTATGGCTACACCTTC. It is translated as CASSLDRDNYGYTF.

The chain joins TRBV6-6 to TRBJ2-7; D gene unclear. CDR3 length: 11 amino acids. Germline V CDR1 and CDR2: MNHNY, SVGAGI (reference sequence). V was trimmed by 6 bases and J by 4 bases, leaving 7 bases between them. The CDR3 reads CASSSVYEQYF. The CDR3 nucleotides are TGTGCCAGCAGCTCCGTGTACGAGCAGTACTTC.

This clone turned up a few times. This chain joins TRBV4-3 and TRBJ1-4; tentative D call: TRBD1 (6 bases). The germline gives CDR1 LGHNA, CDR2 YSLEER. The CDR3 is 18 amino acids. Trimming took off 4 bases at V and 0 bases at J, with 18 bases between the two ends. The CDR3 is CASSPKGDYYATNEKLFF. CDR3 coding DNA: TGCGCCAGCAGCCCGAAGGGGGACTACTACGCAACTAATGAAAAACTGTTTTTT.

This chain connects TRBV11-3 to TRBJ2-4, with a possible D match to TRBD1 (5 bases). Germline assignment: CDR1 SGHNT and CDR2 YENEEA. V was trimmed by 2 bases and J by 2 bases, leaving 13 bases between them. This CDR3 comprises 16 residues. CDR3 amino acids: CASSLFQGVTKNIQYF. The CDR3 DNA is TGTGCCAGCAGCTTATTTCAGGGTGTAACCAAAAACATTCAGTACTTC. Supplemented by reference TRBV11-3 and TRBJ2-4, the full variable domain reads EAGVVQSPRYKIIEKKQPVAFWCNPISGHNTLYWYLQNLGQGPELLIRYENEEAVDDSQLPKDRFSAERLKGVDSTLKIQPAELGDSAVYLCASSLFQGVTKNIQYFGAGTRLSVL.

J is TRBJ2-7 and V is TRBV18; 8 bases are a match to TRBD1. Per the germline V gene, CDR1 is KGHSH and CDR2 is LQKENI. V lost 2 bases to trimming and J lost 5 bases; unmatched junction nucleotides: 14. This CDR3 contains 17 residues. DNA of the CDR3: TGTGCCAGCTCACCAATCCCTTACGGACAGGGTTCTAACGAGCAGTACTTC. As protein: CASSPIPYGQGSNEQYF.

The chain links TRBV27 to TRBJ1-2, with TRBD1 as a possible D gene (6 bases). V was pared by 8 bases and J by 3 bases, with 16 bases between. The CDR3 extends over 14 amino acids. Germline V gene lookup returns CDR1 MNHEY and CDR2 SMNVEV (reference sequence). CDR3 nucleotide sequence: TGTGCCAGCGGCTTAGGGGGTGGTGACTATGGCTACACCTTC. Translated: CASGLGGGDYGYTF.

This rearrangement joins TRBV10-1 to TRBJ1-1; 7 nucleotides align to TRBD1. The CDR3 totals 13 residues. The trim removed 10 bases at V and 4 bases at J, leaving 9 bases unmatched. Germline loops: CDR1 WNHNN, CDR2 SYGVQD (reference sequence). DNA for the CDR3: TGCGCCAAAGCAACAGGGGCGTTCACTGAAGCTTTCTTT. Residues: CAKATGAFTEAFF.

The V and J genes are TRBV6-2 or TRBV6-3 and TRBJ1-5; D is unresolved. V shed 0 bases and J shed 3 bases, with 6 bases lying between them. Germline CDR1 MNHEY, CDR2 SVGEGT. The CDR3 spans 14 residues. The CDR3 spells CASSYSSPNQPQHF. The CDR3 DNA follows: TGTGCCAGCAGTTACTCGAGTCCCAATCAGCCCCAGCATTTT.

The rearrangement joins TRBV15 to TRBJ1-1; D gene ambiguous. V lost 0 bases and J lost 0, with 2 bases in between. Germline V CDR1 and CDR2: LNHNV, YYDKDF (reference sequence). The CDR3 covers 13 residues. DNA of the CDR3: TGTGCCACCAGCAGAGACGTGAACACTGAAGCTTTCTTT. This translates into CATSRDVNTEAFF.

Details on this clone: The sample contains more than one DNA sequence encoding this CDR3. V and J are TRBV5-1 and TRBJ1-2, with no clear D. V gave up 0 bases and J gave up 2 bases, with 5 bases separating them. The CDR3 loop spans 13 amino acids. CDR1 is SGHRS and CDR2 is YFSETQ in the germline V gene. CDR3 DNA sequence: TGCGCCAGCAGCTTGGACATAAACTATGGCTACACCTTC. This codes for CASSLDINYGYTF.

The CDR3 coding sequence is TGTGCCAGCAGCCAAGGACAGCAACCTAACTATGGCTACACCTTC. It is translated as CASSQGQQPNYGYTF. V and J are TRBV3-1 (or the pseudogene TRBV3-2) and TRBJ1-2; D is perhaps TRBD1 (5 bases). Trimming took 1 base from V and 0 from J, leaving 9 bases between them. The CDR3 has 15 residues. The V gene's germline CDR1 is LGHDT and CDR2 YNNKEL (reference sequence).

The chain carries TRBV6-2 or TRBV6-3 and TRBJ2-5; 8 bases are a match to TRBD1. V trimming: 6 bases; J trimming: 6 bases; junction bases outside the gene matches: 6. Germline lookup yields CDR1 MNHEY and CDR2 SVGEGT. This CDR3 spans 13 amino acids. CDR3 loop: CASSPGQGQTQYF. Here the CDR3 DNA reads TGTGCCAGCAGCCCCGGACAGGGTCAGACCCAGTACTTC.

J is TRBJ2-5 and V is TRBV11-2; possible D gene TRBD2, 6 bases. V was pared by 1 base and J by 5 bases, with 11 bases between. Germline CDR1 and CDR2: SGHAT and FQNNGV. This CDR3 spans 14 amino acids. The DNA of the CDR3 is TGTGCCAGCAGCTTAGGGACTACCTTGGAGACCCAGTACTTC. It yields the protein CASSLGTTLETQYF.

This clone has only a few counts. The chain recombines TRBV11-2 with TRBJ2-2; 9 nucleotides agree with TRBD1. Germline trimming cut 4 bases from V and 1 base from J; bases unmatched to any gene: 7. The CDR3 covers 17 residues. Germline CDR1 reads SGHAT; CDR2 reads FQNNGV. The CDR3 is CASSSRRGQGNTGELFF. Written as DNA, the CDR3 is TGTGCCAGCAGCTCCCGAAGGGGACAGGGGAACACCGGGGAGCTGTTTTTT.

The rearrangement links TRBV9 to TRBJ1-1, with TRBD1 matching 7 bases. The V segment lost 2 bases and the J segment 1 base; nucleotides outside the gene matches: 2. CDR1 is SGDLS and CDR2 is YYNGEE in the germline V gene. This CDR3 has 14 residues. In DNA, the CDR3 is TGTGCCAGCAGCGTCGGGACAGCGAACACTGAAGCTTTCTTT. Residues: CASSVGTANTEAFF.